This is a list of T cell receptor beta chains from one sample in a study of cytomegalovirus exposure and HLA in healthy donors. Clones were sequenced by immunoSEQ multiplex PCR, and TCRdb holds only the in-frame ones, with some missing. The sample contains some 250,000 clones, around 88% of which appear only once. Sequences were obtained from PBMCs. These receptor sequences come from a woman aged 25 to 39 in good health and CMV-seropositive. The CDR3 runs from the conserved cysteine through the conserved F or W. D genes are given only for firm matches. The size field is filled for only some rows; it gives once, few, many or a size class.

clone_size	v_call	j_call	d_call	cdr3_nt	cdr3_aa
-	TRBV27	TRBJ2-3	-	TGTGCCAGCAGTTACGGGAGAATTGGCACAGATACGCAGTATTTT	CASSYGRIGTDTQYF
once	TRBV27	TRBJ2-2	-	TGTGCCAGCCTATGGGGGCCCTCGAACACCGGGGAGCTGTTTTTT	CASLWGPSNTGELFF
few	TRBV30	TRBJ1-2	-	TGTGCCTGGAGTGTAAGGGGTGGCTACACCTTC	CAWSVRGGYTF
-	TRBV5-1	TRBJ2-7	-	TGCGCCAGCAGCTTGGGAGTTACGGAGGACTACGAGCAGTACTTC	CASSLGVTEDYEQYF
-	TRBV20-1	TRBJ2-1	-	TGCAGTGCCAACTTAGTGGATGAGCAGTTCTTC	CSANLVDEQFF
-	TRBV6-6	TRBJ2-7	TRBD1	TGTGCCAGCAGTCCTTCCGGACAGGGGAGCAACGAGCAGTACTTC	CASSPSGQGSNEQYF
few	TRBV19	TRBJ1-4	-	TGTGCCACCAAAGAGTGGGAAAAACTGTTTTTT	CATKEWEKLFF
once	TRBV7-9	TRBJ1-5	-	TGTGCCAGCAGCTTAGCGGGGAGGGGCACTCAGCCCCAGCATTTT	CASSLAGRGTQPQHF
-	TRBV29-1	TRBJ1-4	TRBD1	TGCAGCGTTCCCGACAGGGGGGACCCCTCGGGTGAAAAACTGTTTTTT	CSVPDRGDPSGEKLFF
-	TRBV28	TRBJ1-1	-	TGTGCCAGCCTATCCCTCGGGGGGGGCACTGAAGCTTTCTTT	CASLSLGGGTEAFF
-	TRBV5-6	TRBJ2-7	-	TGTGCCAGCAGACCCAGGATTGGGGGGAACCACGAGCAGTACTTC	CASRPRIGGNHEQYF
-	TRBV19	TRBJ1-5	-	TGTGCCAGTAATGGATACGGAGGGAATCAGCCCCAGCATTTT	CASNGYGGNQPQHF
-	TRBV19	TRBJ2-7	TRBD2	TGTGCCAGTAGCCTAAGCGGGAGTTGGTACGAGCAGTACTTC	CASSLSGSWYEQYF
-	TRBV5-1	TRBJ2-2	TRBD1	TGCGCCAGCAGCTTGGGGTTTGGGACAGCGAACACCGGGGAGCTGTTTTTT	CASSLGFGTANTGELFF
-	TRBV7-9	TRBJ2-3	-	TGTGCCAGCAGCTTGACCCGGAGTCCAAGCACAGATACGCAGTATTTT	CASSLTRSPSTDTQYF
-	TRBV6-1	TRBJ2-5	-	TGTGCCAGCATGAGGTCGGAGGGTCAAGAGACCCAGTACTTC	CASMRSEGQETQYF
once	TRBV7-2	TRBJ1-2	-	TGTGCCAGCAGCTTTGCAAGCGACTATGGCTACACCTTC	CASSFASDYGYTF
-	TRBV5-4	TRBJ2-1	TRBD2	TGTGCCAGCAGCTTAGGACTAGCCCCAGGGGATGAGCAGTTCTTC	CASSLGLAPGDEQFF
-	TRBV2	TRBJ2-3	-	TGTGCCAGCAGTGCCCTACTAGATACGCAGTATTTT	CASSALLDTQYF